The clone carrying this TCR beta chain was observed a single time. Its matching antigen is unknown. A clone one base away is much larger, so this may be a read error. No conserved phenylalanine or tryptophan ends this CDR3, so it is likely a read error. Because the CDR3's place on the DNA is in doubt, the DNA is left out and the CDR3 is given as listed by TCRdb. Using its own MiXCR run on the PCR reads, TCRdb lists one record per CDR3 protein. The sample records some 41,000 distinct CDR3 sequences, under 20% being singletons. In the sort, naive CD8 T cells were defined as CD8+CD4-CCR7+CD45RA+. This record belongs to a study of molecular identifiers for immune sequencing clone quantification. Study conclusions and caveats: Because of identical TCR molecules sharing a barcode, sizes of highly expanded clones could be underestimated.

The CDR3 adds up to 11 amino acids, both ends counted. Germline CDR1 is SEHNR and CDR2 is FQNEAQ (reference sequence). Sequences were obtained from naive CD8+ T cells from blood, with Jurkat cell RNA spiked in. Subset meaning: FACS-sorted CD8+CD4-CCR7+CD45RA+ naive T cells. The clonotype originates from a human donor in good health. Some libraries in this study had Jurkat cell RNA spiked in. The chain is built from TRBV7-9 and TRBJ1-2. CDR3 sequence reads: CASSLDPATGI.